What follows describes a single T cell receptor (beta chain). Its antigen is unknown. Trimming cost V 5 bases and J 6 bases, with 15 bases left between them. The CDR3 has 14 amino acids. Per germline, CDR1 SGHNT and CDR2 YYREEE (reference sequence). Source study methods: Filtering differed because ImmunoSEQ produced junction-only sequences that carried no quality scores. The method was immunoSEQ multiplex PCR; TCRdb's version includes in-frame clones alone and lacks a portion of them. The V and J calls and the clone size are those of that table, but D and trimming were determined from the DNA. Of about 580,000 clones listed, roughly 98% were seen once; the top ten hold more than 0.3%. This sample was included in a study of shared clonotypes between healthy human individuals. General study findings and limits: What naive subsets generally showed was a larger estimated richness than memory subsets showed. Deeper or shallower sequencing was expected to change how clonotypes are shared among donors.

Only CD45RO-negative cells positively selected for CCR7 counted as naive CD8 cells, so terminally differentiated effector memory CD45RA+ cells were excluded. The sequence came from a man aged 30 to 45 in good health. Sequenced material: naive CD8+ T cells sorted from blood. V usage is TRBV5-4 and J usage is TRBJ1-5; D is undetermined. CDR3: CASSLTREGQPQHF. CDR3 nucleotide sequence: TGTGCCAGCAGTTTAACTAGGGAAGGTCAGCCCCAGCATTTT. Complete variable domain (other parts from reference TRBV5-4 and TRBJ1-5): ETGVTQSPTHLIKTRGQQVTLRCSSQSGHNTVSWYQQALGQGPQFIFQYYREEENGRGNFPPRFSGLQFPNYSSELNVNALELDDSALYLCASSLTREGQPQHFGDGTRLSIL.